Below are 14 T cell receptor beta chains sequenced from a single sample in a study of blood T cell repertoires in COVID-19. Libraries were prepared by immunoSEQ multiplex PCR; TCRdb keeps only in-frame clonotypes and omits some of them. The top ten clones hold around 16% of a sample with under 150,000 clones, roughly 86% of them seen once. The sequenced sample consisted of peripheral blood. All receptors come from a woman aged 50 to 60 who had recovered from COVID-19.

The chain couples TRBV7-2 to TRBJ2-3; possibly TRBD1 for D (5 bases). V was cut by 3 bases and J by 0 bases, with 10 bases left in between. Germline-derived CDR1 and CDR2 are SGHTA and FQGNSA. The CDR3 contains 15 residues. This CDR3 reads CASSFQGSSTDTQYF. In DNA, the CDR3 is TGTGCCAGCAGCTTTCAGGGTAGTAGCACAGATACGCAGTATTTT.

J is TRBJ2-1 and V is TRBV7-8; 7 bases agree with TRBD2. The CDR3 has 16 residues. Germline CDR1 SGHVS, CDR2 FQNEAQ. V lost 7 bases to trimming and J lost 8 bases; unmatched junction nucleotides: 17. The CDR3 nucleotides are TGTGCCAGCACCCTCGCCCTGGGGAGGGGTAGCGATGAGCAGTTCTTC. Protein product: CASTLALGRGSDEQFF.

The gene calls are TRBV5-6 and TRBJ2-1, with 13 bases aligning to TRBD2. V shed 4 bases and J 15 bases; nucleotides not matched to a gene: 7. From germline, CDR1 is SGHDT and CDR2 YYEEEE. This CDR3 region has 13 residues. CDR3 protein: CASSPGLAGVPFF. The DNA for the CDR3 is TGTGCCAGCAGCCCCGGACTAGCGGGAGTGCCGTTCTTC.

This chain uses TRBV6-2 or TRBV6-3 with TRBJ2-2; no reliable D call. This CDR3 contains 14 residues. CDR1 and CDR2 (germline): MNHEY, SVGEGT. Trimming cost V 0 bases and J 6 bases, with 8 bases left between them. CDR3 DNA: TGTGCCAGCAGTTACTCGACAAGGTCCGGGGAGCTGTTTTTT. This sequence encodes CASSYSTRSGELFF.

The genes are TRBV3-1 (or the pseudogene TRBV3-2) and TRBJ2-7; possibly TRBD2 for D (5 bases). This CDR3 has 14 residues. V dropped 5 bases and J dropped 2 bases, with 13 bases sitting between them. Germline V gene lookup returns CDR1 LGHDT and CDR2 YNNKEL (reference sequence). The CDR3 protein is CASSNRGRTYEQYF. CDR3 sequence (DNA): TGTGCCAGCAGCAATAGAGGGAGAACCTACGAGCAGTACTTC.

This clone was seen once. V is TRBV18 and J is TRBJ2-1, with D possibly being TRBD1 (6 bases). The CDR3 covers 16 residues. CDR1 is KGHSH, CDR2 LQKENI, per germline. V was clipped by 6 bases and J by 6 bases, with 21 bases between them. The CDR3 spells CASSLSFTQGGNEQFF. The CDR3 DNA reads TGTGCCAGCTCGCTGTCCTTCACCCAAGGGGGCAATGAGCAGTTCTTC.

This chain joins TRBV5-1 and TRBJ2-1, with TRBD2 matching over 10 bases. The CDR3 is 13 residues long. V lost 5 bases and J lost 6; bases outside the gene matches: 2. CDR1 SGHRS and CDR2 YFSETQ come from the germline V gene. CDR3 residues: CASRKREGNEQFF. CDR3 DNA: TGCGCCAGCAGGAAGCGGGAGGGCAATGAGCAGTTCTTC.

The chain uses TRBV5-4 and TRBJ2-7; D is perhaps TRBD2 (5 bases). The CDR3 runs 14 residues. The V gene's germline CDR1 is SGHNT and CDR2 YYREEE (reference sequence). V was trimmed by 5 bases and J by 0 bases, leaving 12 bases between them. CDR3 region: CASRELAGSYEQYF. CDR3 in DNA: TGTGCCAGCAGGGAGCTGGCGGGCTCCTACGAGCAGTACTTC.

The chain joins TRBV2 to TRBJ2-3; maybe TRBD2 (5 bases). Deletions cut 8 bases from V and 4 bases from J, with 16 bases between. The CDR3 extends over 14 amino acids. Germline loops: CDR1 SNHLY, CDR2 FYNNEI. CDR3 loop: CASLAGSGADTQYF. CDR3 DNA: TGTGCCAGCCTTGCGGGCTCAGGCGCAGATACGCAGTATTTT.

The chain recombines TRBV2 with TRBJ2-5; D might be TRBD2 (8 bases). V lost 7 bases and J 9 bases, leaving 24 bases between the germline ends. Looked up from germline, CDR1 is SNHLY and CDR2 is FYNNEI. The CDR3 totals 15 residues. DNA for the CDR3: TGTGCCAGCACCCAGACTAGCGCAGGGGGTGGGGCCCAGTACTTC. This codes for CASTQTSAGGGAQYF.

This clone occurred once. The J gene is TRBJ1-2, the V gene TRBV6-5; 9 bases fit TRBD1. In germline, CDR1 is MNHEY, CDR2 SVGAGI. The CDR3 runs to 13 residues. Germline trimming cut 6 bases from V and 8 bases from J; bases unmatched to any gene: 7. This CDR3 reads CASRPGQGRGYTF. The CDR3 bases are TGTGCCAGCAGACCCGGACAGGGGAGAGGCTACACCTTC.

This clone has a handful of counts. The chain combines TRBV2 with TRBJ2-7; no definite D call. The CDR3 runs to 12 residues. Per the germline V gene, CDR1 is SNHLY and CDR2 is FYNNEI. Between the trimmed V and J ends, which lost 4 bases and 1 base, there was a span of 5 bases. CDR3 protein: CASSAQSYEQYF. The CDR3 DNA sequence: TGTGCCAGCAGTGCACAGTCCTACGAGCAGTACTTC.

The chain couples TRBV30 to TRBJ2-5; D ambiguous. Trimming cost V 1 base and J 7 bases, with 7 bases left between them. This CDR3 region has 11 residues. Germline values: CDR1 GTSNPN, CDR2 SVGIG (reference sequence). The CDR3 region is CAWSGSGTQYF. In DNA form, the CDR3 reads TGTGCCTGGAGTGGGTCAGGGACCCAGTACTTC.

This chain uses TRBV15 with TRBJ2-1; TRBD2 might be the D (5 bases). Deletions cut 2 bases from V and 2 bases from J, with 16 bases between. The CDR3 spans 17 residues. Germline lookup yields CDR1 LNHNV and CDR2 YYDKDF (reference sequence). The CDR3 DNA reads TGTGCCACCAGCAGACCAGCGGCGCGTTCGACCTACAATGAGCAGTTCTTC. This translates into CATSRPAARSTYNEQFF.